Listed below are T cell receptor beta chains from one sample, sequenced in a study of T cells in Graves' hyperthyroidism and ophthalmopathy. TCRdb independently ran MiXCR on the multiplex PCR reads; one entry per CDR3 protein. The table records about 380,000 distinct CDR3 sequences, 13% of them present only once. Sequenced material: blood. The receptors stem from a man aged 25 to 40 with Graves' hyperthyroidism that later progressed to Graves' ophthalmopathy. The CDR3 runs from the conserved cysteine through the conserved F or W. Part of the rows lack a size; the others show once, few, many or a class for expanded clones.

>TRBV28|TRBJ1-1|few
CASSTRSMNTEAFF
>TRBV20-1|TRBJ1-5|.
CSARGQGNHPQHF
>TRBV12-3/TRBV12-4|TRBJ2-7|.
CASSGQRGSYEQYF
>TRBV10-3|TRBJ1-1|many
CAISDRMNTEAFF
>TRBV6-6|TRBJ1-1|.
CASSYGGQGGGLRTEAFF
>TRBV20-1|TRBJ1-5|many
CSLDRVGVDQPQHF
>TRBV27|TRBJ2-3|.
CASASGLTDTQYF
>TRBV28|TRBJ2-4|many
CASSETSGGAAKNIQYF
>TRBV6-6|TRBJ2-3|few
CASSYGTDLSTDTQYF
>TRBV20-1|TRBJ2-1|many
CSARPRLAASYNEQFF
>TRBV25-1|TRBJ1-4|.
CASKEQGRNEKLFF
>TRBV3-1|TRBJ2-5|.
CASSQDAGTETQYF
>TRBV29-1|TRBJ1-6|many
CSVGQHYNSPLHF
>TRBV12-3/TRBV12-4|TRBJ2-1|.
CASGGYEQFF
>TRBV11-3|TRBJ2-5|many
CASSPYLDVETQYF
>TRBV5-8|TRBJ2-7|many
CASSGGPHYEQYF
>TRBV27|TRBJ2-1|few
CASSLSSGGYSYNEQFF
>TRBV20-1|TRBJ2-2|few
CSASRSGGASPGELFF
>TRBV20-1|TRBJ2-2|.
CSVSRPTGELFF
>TRBV5-5|TRBJ2-5|many
CASSELGGGPAETQYF
>TRBV6-9|TRBJ1-1|few
CASSSFRVHTEAFF
>TRBV5-1|TRBJ2-3|few
CASSTGLAALDTQYF
>TRBV2|TRBJ2-5|many
CASSGTGSGETQYF
>TRBV7-3|TRBJ2-5|.
CASSTGTEETQYF
>TRBV20-1|TRBJ1-6|.
CSAPGQGRFNSPLHF
>TRBV2|TRBJ1-1|many
CASTRGARGTEAFF
>TRBV28|TRBJ2-1|many
CASRGLLGQGVDNEQFF
>TRBV6-5|TRBJ2-7|many
CASSYSLSGYEQYF
>TRBV28|TRBJ1-6|many
CASSLTGVSPLHF
>TRBV20-1|TRBJ2-1|many
CSAPGLAGGESSYNEQFF
>TRBV2|TRBJ2-7|many
CASSGVSGLAGGPLSYEQYF
>TRBV9|TRBJ1-3|.
CASSVEGVSGNTIYF
>TRBV15|TRBJ1-5|few
CATSYKRHGQPQHF
>TRBV7-9|TRBJ1-2|.
CASSSTWSFGYTF
>TRBV11-2|TRBJ1-6|few
CASGFDRVGSPLHF
>TRBV10-2|TRBJ2-5|few
CASSFLGGAWGTQYF
>TRBV7-2|TRBJ2-5|few
CASSLGGGPETQYF
>TRBV4-1|TRBJ1-6|many
CASSQLLGPRNSPLHF
>TRBV27|TRBJ2-5|once
CASSPSGGVVETQYF
>TRBV2|TRBJ2-1|many
CASRETSGAYNEQFF
>TRBV24-1|TRBJ1-5|many
CATSDPSQGYNQPQHF
>TRBV5-8|TRBJ1-2|many
CASSYRSTNYGYTF
>TRBV7-2|TRBJ2-5|.
CASSPSGAGLAPYQYF
>TRBV7-3|TRBJ2-2|many
CASSITSSAGELFF
>TRBV6-5|TRBJ1-2|many
CASSYPGRGYGYTF
>TRBV11-3|TRBJ2-1|.
CASSGRGPYYNEQFF
>TRBV11-2|TRBJ1-3|many
CASSRTAGNTIYF
>TRBV19|TRBJ1-4|many
CASRQKPNEKLFF
>TRBV7-9|TRBJ1-2|many
CASSNYGDVVRVHTF
>TRBV5-6|TRBJ2-7|few
CASSNPRDKSYEQYF
>TRBV11-2|TRBJ2-7|few
CASSPFLQGGRYEQYF
>TRBV11-1|TRBJ2-3|many
CASSLDNPTDTQYF
>TRBV20-1|TRBJ2-1|many
CSARSTSGDASYNEQFF
>TRBV18|TRBJ1-5|few
CASSGPGTGGNQPQHF
>TRBV6-2/TRBV6-3|TRBJ1-2|few
CASRTVGHYGYTF
>TRBV5-1|TRBJ2-1|few
CASSPLGGAYNEQFF
>TRBV7-3|TRBJ2-1|many
CASSSKGGRYNEQFF
>TRBV9|TRBJ2-4|.
CASSAGGPKNIQYF
>TRBV6-5|TRBJ2-2|.
CASSYARGGGNTGELFF